These 5 T cell receptor beta chains were all obtained from the same sample, sequenced in a study of blood T cells in healthy people across ages. Next came a second PCR, run for roughly 6 to 11 cycles, which used a sample-barcoded 5' primer along with a J-beta primer mix. TCRdb analysed the 5' RACE reads with MiXCR anew, one entry per CDR3 protein. The sample shows roughly 1.6 million distinct CDR3 sequences, around 36% of them seen only once. Material for sequencing was blood. The receptors come from a woman between 25 and 40 years old in good health.

This clonotype has only a few counts. Mismatch with germline at one junction end may stem from a read error. The V and J genes are TRBV6-6 and TRBJ2-7, with a tentative D call TRBD2 (6 bases). The CDR3 has 12 residues. Germline CDR1 is MNHNY and CDR2 is SVGAGI (reference sequence). The CDR3 spells CASSWRDREEYF. The CDR3 DNA is TGTGCCAGCAGTTGGAGGGATCGCGAGGAGTACTTC.

V gene TRBV5-1 combines with J gene TRBJ1-2; 9 bases line up with TRBD1. The CDR3 contains 16 residues. V trimming: 4 bases; J trimming: 10 bases; junction bases outside the gene matches: 17. The germline gives CDR1 SGHRS, CDR2 YFSETQ. CDR3 DNA: TGCGCCAGCAGCCCTAGTGCTTCGGGGACAGGGTCGGCCTACACCTTC. This gives the protein CASSPSASGTGSAYTF. The full variable domain, with the rest looked up from reference TRBV5-1 and TRBJ1-2, is KAGVTQTPRYLIKTRGQQVTLSCSPISGHRSVSWYQQTPGQGLQFLFEYFSETQRNKGNFPGRFSGRQFSNSRSEMNVSTLELGDSALYLCASSPSASGTGSAYTFGSGTRLTVV.

The chain uses TRBV9 and TRBJ1-2; 7 positions match TRBD1. The CDR3 is 15 amino acids. After removal of 3 bases from V and 2 bases from J, the junction contained 7 bases not matched to a gene. Germline CDR1 and CDR2: SGDLS and YYNGEE. CDR3 in DNA: TGTGCCAGCAGCGGCCGATTGACAGGGAACTATGGCTACACCTTC. Translated, it gives CASSGRLTGNYGYTF.

This chain joins TRBV19 and TRBJ2-1; 9 bases are a match to TRBD2. V shed 5 bases and J 0 bases; nucleotides not matched to a gene: 11. The CDR3 is 18 amino acids. Per the germline V gene, CDR1 is LNHDA and CDR2 is SQIVND (reference sequence). Here the CDR3 reads CASSSASGVTSSYNEQFF. DNA of the CDR3: TGTGCCAGTAGTTCCGCTAGCGGGGTAACAAGCTCCTACAATGAGCAGTTCTTC.

This chain connects TRBV9 to TRBJ1-1; 10 nucleotides match TRBD1. V dropped 4 bases and J dropped 0; count of bases not matched to a gene: 6. Germline V CDR1 and CDR2: SGDLS, YYNGEE. The length of the CDR3 is 16 residues. CDR3 amino acids: CASSRDRGPVNTEAFF. The CDR3 nucleotides read TGTGCCAGCAGCAGAGACAGGGGGCCCGTGAACACTGAAGCTTTCTTT.